Sequencing of this T cell receptor beta chain was carried out in a study of blood T cell repertoires in COVID-19. Study-wide context: The study drew acute and convalescent COVID-19 samples from the United States, Italy and Spain.

The table lists this clone with a count of one. Those who participated ranged in age from 18 to 89 years and resided in about two dozen US areas. Cohorts were assigned according to the clinical history that participants reported. Original processing notes: The authors estimated nucleated cell counts from reference gene primer amplification. Some clones are missing from TCRdb's copy, which holds only in-frame ones; the method was immunoSEQ multiplex PCR. Clone size and V and J calls were adopted from that table, with D and trimming inferred from the DNA. The sample consists of about 200,000 clones, 70% to 90% of them appearing once. Sequencing used PBMCs or T cells enriched from blood (not recorded which). The TCR originated in a middle-aged woman with acute COVID-19.

CDR3 nucleotides: TGTGCCAGCAGCCTGGGACTAGCGGGAGGTGTCAAAAACATTCAGTACTTC. Translating it yields CASSLGLAGGVKNIQYF. The V call is TRBV7-2, the J call TRBJ2-4; 15 nucleotides align to TRBD2. CDR1 is SGHTA, CDR2 FQGNSA, per germline. The CDR3 is 17 amino acids. J was trimmed by 3 bases and V by 5 bases; bases with no gene match: 5.